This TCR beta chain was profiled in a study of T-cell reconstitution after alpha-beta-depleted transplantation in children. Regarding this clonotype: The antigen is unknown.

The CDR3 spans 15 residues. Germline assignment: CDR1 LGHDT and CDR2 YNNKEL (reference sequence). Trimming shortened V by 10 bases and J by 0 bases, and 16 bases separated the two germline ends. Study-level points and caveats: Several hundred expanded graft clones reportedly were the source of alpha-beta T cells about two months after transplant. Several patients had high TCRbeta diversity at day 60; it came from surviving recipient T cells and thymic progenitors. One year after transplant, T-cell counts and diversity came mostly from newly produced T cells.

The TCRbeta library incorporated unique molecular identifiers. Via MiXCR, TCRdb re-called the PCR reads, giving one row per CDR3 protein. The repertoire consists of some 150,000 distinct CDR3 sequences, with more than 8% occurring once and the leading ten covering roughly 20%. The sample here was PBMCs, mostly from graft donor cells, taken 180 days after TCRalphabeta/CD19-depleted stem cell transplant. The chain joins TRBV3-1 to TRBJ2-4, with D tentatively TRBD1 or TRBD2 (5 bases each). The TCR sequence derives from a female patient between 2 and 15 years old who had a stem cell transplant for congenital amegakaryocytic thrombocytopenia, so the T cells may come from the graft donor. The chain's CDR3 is CATCRGPRAKNIQYF. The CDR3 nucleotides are TGTGCCACCTGCCGGGGCCCCCGAGCCAAAAACATTCAGTACTTC. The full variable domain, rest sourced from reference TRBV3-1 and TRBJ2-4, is DTAVSQTPKYLVTQMGNDKSIKCEQNLGHDTMYWYKQDSKKFLKIMFSYNNKELIINETVPNRFSPKSPDKAHLNLHINSLELGDSAVYFCATCRGPRAKNIQYFGAGTRLSVL.